This T cell receptor (beta chain) was sequenced in a study of vaccination and CD4 T cells after COVID-19. Once obtained from cultured CD4+ T cells, the DNA was sequenced using the Oncomine TCR Beta short-read assay. A single record per CDR3 protein comes from TCRdb applying MiXCR to the PCR reads. The sample includes 11,000 to 15,000 distinct CDR3 sequences, roughly 50% of them seen just once. The treatment: approximately 11-day PBMC culture with coronavirus spike peptide pools or control peptides (ViraFEST assay). Details on this clonotype: Its antigen is unknown.

This TCR was sampled from a human donor who had recovered from COVID-19. The sample in question was CD4+ T cells from blood, cultured in vitro, obtained before SARS-CoV-2 vaccination.

CDR3 DNA sequence: TGTGCCAGCAGCTTCGGGACTTACAATGAGCAGTTCTTC. Translation gives CASSFGTYNEQFF. The V call is TRBV5-4, the J call TRBJ2-1; a weak D match, TRBD2 (6 bases). V gave up 2 bases and J gave up 4 bases, with 7 bases separating them. The germline gives CDR1 SGHNT, CDR2 YYREEE (reference sequence). CDR3 length: 13 residues. Looking up the rest from reference TRBV5-4 and TRBJ2-1 gives the full variable domain: ETGVTQSPTHLIKTRGQQVTLRCSSQSGHNTVSWYQQALGQGPQFIFQYYREEENGRGNFPPRFSGLQFPNYSSELNVNALELDDSALYLCASSFGTYNEQFFGPGTRLTVL.